The T cell receptor beta chain described here comes from a study of T cell responses to AZD1222 COVID-19 vaccine (dated by TCRdb to the early 2020s). The study in broad terms: AZD1222 recipients with second doses at about 4 weeks or about 12 weeks were pooled, because spike-specific TCR depth and breadth did not differ between schedules. TCR sequencing was performed for 230 to 250 trial participants, of whom around 200 were given two doses of AZD1222 and approximately 26 were given two doses of MenACWY control vaccine. Trial participants were enrolled into age subgroups of 18-55, 56-69 and 70-plus years, which contained about 150, 28 and 57 TCR-sequenced participants, respectively. Results and caveats for the whole study, not just this receptor: Participants were mostly white British and included more females than males, and it was suggested by the authors that clonal diversity may have been underestimated. In the small 56-69-year group, the increase in depth fell short of significance, most likely because of low power. The vaccine-associated CD4 TCRs covered the entire spike protein, and the dominant responses fell in regions 160-218 and 743-854. Only 5 to 7 AZD1222 recipients were SARS-CoV-2 seropositive at baseline, limiting conclusions about previously exposed vaccinees. Spike-specific TCR breadth and depth rose significantly after two AZD1222 doses compared with day 0 and with MenACWY recipients. Reportedly, close to half of the unique spike-specific TCRs recognized epitopes lying outside the regions that are mutated in the B.1.351 and B.1.1.7 variants. Because no day 14 peak-response samples were available, repertoires were characterized only after the peak T cell response.

V loses 8 bases, J loses 9 bases, and the germline ends lie 17 bases apart. The CDR3 measures 13 amino acids from cysteine to phenylalanine. The entry retains the CDR3 DNA only, 39 bases that are in frame from base 1. The germline V gene yields SNHLY for CDR1 and FYNNEI for CDR2. This clone has only one observation. Which antigen it targets is not known. Qualities for individual bases were not recorded, and no much larger clone is one base off. The CDR3 regions of human TCRbeta chains were subjected to immunosequencing. The authors processed their data as follows. Repertoire TCRs were checked for matches against a reference library of SARS-CoV-2-specific TCRs that had been generated using the MIRA antigen-specificity platform. Breadth was defined as the fraction of unique TCRs that were SARS-CoV-2-associated. Depth was defined as the fraction of total T cells that were SARS-CoV-2-associated. Using the MIRA data, each spike-specific TCR was mapped to the spike region that the TCR reacts to and placed in a CD4 or CD8 class. Log10-transformed breadth and depth values were compared by one-way ANOVA with Sidak's multiple comparisons tests. TCRdb took this table from immuneACCESS and kept in-frame rearrangements with V and J called. Such tables lack part of the clones; where checked against another copy, unresolved V genes explain under half of the gap, and the rest is unexplained. V and J calls and clone size are copied from that table; D and trimming were computed from the DNA. The sample includes around 99,000 clones, with about 90% observed a single time. 20% to 25% of the sample is in the top ten clones.

The time point label, as the study defines it: baseline before first vaccination. Samples from vaccinated people were obtained from the UK trials COV001 and COV002, which included a single-blind randomized controlled phase 2/3 trial of AZD1222 (ChAdOx1 nCoV-19) in healthy adults. For TCRbeta chain sequencing, PBMC samples were collected from trial participants at day 0 and at day 28 after the second dose. The chain joins TRBV2 to TRBJ2-1, with the D gene too uncertain to name. Here the sequenced sample was peripheral blood, taken on day 0 of AZD1222 vaccination. The sequence was collected from an adult in good health. The nucleotide sequence reads TGTGCCAGCCGTTCCGAGGCCCATAGTGAGCAGTTCTTC. The encoded protein is CASRSEAHSEQFF.